Shown below are 21 T cell receptor beta chains from a single sample sequenced in a study of T cell repertoires in cytomegalovirus infection. TCRdb passed the reads through MiXCR, listing each CDR3 protein once. The sample has more than 95,000 distinct CDR3 sequences, roughly 32% seen once. The antigens these receptors bind are not known. The sample here was CD8+ T cells from cultured PBMCs, taken from culture after CMV antigen stimulation. The receptors were gathered from a human donor in good health (CMV status not recorded). Some clones in this sample may be carry-over from other donors' samples.

This clonotype came up a few times. The chain recombines TRBV27 with TRBJ2-4, with D perhaps TRBD1 (6 bases). The CDR3 spans 17 residues. Germline CDR1 and CDR2: MNHEY and SMNVEV (reference sequence). Trimming shortened V by 3 bases and J by 8 bases, and 23 bases separated the two germline ends. CDR3 bases: TGTGCCAGCAGTTTCACTCCTAGGACAGCTCGGTGGGACATTCAGTACTTC. This codes for CASSFTPRTARWDIQYF.

There are a few counts of this clonotype. The V gene is TRBV4-1, the J gene TRBJ1-2; 7 bases match TRBD1. The germline gives CDR1 MGHRA, CDR2 YSYEKL. This CDR3 is 16 amino acids long. The V gene end was trimmed by 0 bases and the J gene end by 4 bases; junction bases not matched to a gene: 8. Written as DNA, the CDR3 is TGCGCCAGCAGCCAAGATTTCGCGACAGGGCGCTATGGCTACACCTTC. Residues: CASSQDFATGRYGYTF.

V gene TRBV5-4 combines with J gene TRBJ1-2; 8 nucleotides match TRBD1. V was clipped by 4 bases and J by 4 bases; unmatched bases: 15. Looked up from germline, CDR1 is SGHNT and CDR2 is YYREEE (reference sequence). The CDR3 contains 17 residues. The CDR3 reads CASSQTGVGLRPYGYTF. CDR3 nucleotides: TGTGCCAGCAGCCAGACAGGGGTAGGGCTCCGACCCTATGGCTACACCTTC.

The chain is built from TRBV4-2 and TRBJ2-2; D might be TRBD1 (5 bases). The V gene lost 0 bases and the J gene lost 1 base, with 15 bases spanning the gap. CDR3 length: 18 amino acids. Germline CDR1 is LGHNA and CDR2 is YNFKEQ. The CDR3 DNA reads as TGTGCCAGCAGCCAAGATTTCTTCAGGGTCGGGAACACCGGGGAGCTGTTTTTT. This sequence encodes CASSQDFFRVGNTGELFF.

J is TRBJ2-7 and V is TRBV7-8; D is unresolved. Germline lookup yields CDR1 SGHVS and CDR2 FQNEAQ. V was shortened by 5 bases and J by 4 bases, with 12 bases between the two germline ends. The CDR3 is 13 amino acids. CDR3 amino acids: CASSGIQHYEQYF. The CDR3 region has the DNA TGTGCCAGCAGCGGGATACAACATTACGAGCAGTACTTC. Full variable domain (outside the CDR3, taken from reference TRBV7-8 and TRBJ2-7): GAGVSQSPRYKVAKRGQDVALRCDPISGHVSLFWYQQALGQGPEFLTYFQNEAQLDKSGLPSDRFFAERPEGSVSTLKIQRTQQEDSAVYLCASSGIQHYEQYFGPGTRLTVT.

This clonotype was counted many times. CDR3 sequence (DNA): TGTGCCATCAGTGACCAGGGGACTAGCACAGATACGCAGTATTTT. The encoded protein is CAISDQGTSTDTQYF. The rearrangement uses TRBV10-3 and TRBJ2-3; D assignment may be TRBD1 or TRBD2 (6 bases each). Trimming took 3 bases from V and 0 from J, leaving 10 bases between them. This CDR3 has 15 residues. The germline V gene encodes CDR1 ENHRY and CDR2 SYGVKD.

This clonotype is labeled medium-sized. V is TRBV28 and J is TRBJ1-5, with D unclear. This CDR3 is 16 amino acids long. Trimming shortened V by 3 bases and J by 4 bases, and 16 bases separated the two germline ends. CDR1 MDHEN and CDR2 SYDVKM come from the germline V gene. This CDR3 is CASSFPIGSPNQPQHF. The CDR3 bases are TGTGCCAGCAGTTTCCCAATCGGGTCCCCTAATCAGCCCCAGCATTTT.

The J gene is TRBJ2-5, the V gene TRBV6-1; D gene uncertain. The germline V gene encodes CDR1 MNHNS and CDR2 SASEGT. CDR3 length equals 15 residues. V was clipped by 5 bases and J by 2 bases, with 15 bases between them. The DNA of the CDR3 is TGTGCCAGCAGTCCTATTTCGGGCTTACAAGAGACCCAGTACTTC. Amino acid sequence: CASSPISGLQETQYF.

J is TRBJ2-7 and V is TRBV20-1; D is unresolved. From germline, CDR1 is DFQATT and CDR2 SNEGSKA (reference sequence). Trimming took off 2 bases at V and 3 bases at J, with 17 bases between the two ends. CDR3 size: 15 residues. The CDR3 nucleotides are TGCAGTGCTAGACCTCAGAGGACCAATAGCTACGAGCAGTACTTC. This sequence encodes CSARPQRTNSYEQYF.

The genes are TRBV7-9 and TRBJ2-1; D remains unclear. Germline CDR1 and CDR2: SEHNR and FQNEAQ (reference sequence). V lost 3 bases and J lost 0, with 12 bases in between. The CDR3 consists of 16 residues. The CDR3 bases are TGTGCCAGCAGCTTGGTCGGATTAAGCTCCTACAATGAGCAGTTCTTC. The encoded protein is CASSLVGLSSYNEQFF.

This rearrangement joins TRBV6-6 to TRBJ2-1; a possible D gene is TRBD2 (5 bases). The CDR3 sequence is 18 residues long. The V end lost 1 base, the J end lost 7 bases, and 23 bases lay between the germline ends. Germline V gene lookup returns CDR1 MNHNY and CDR2 SVGAGI (reference sequence). CDR3 in amino acids: CASSYFPSERIIRNEQFF. The CDR3 DNA sequence: TGTGCCAGCAGTTACTTCCCCTCCGAGCGGATAATAAGGAATGAGCAGTTCTTC.

This clonotype has a handful of counts. The chain uses TRBV7-9 and TRBJ1-2; D remains ambiguous. The ends were cut back, 1 base at V and 7 bases at J, with 7 bases in the middle. Per germline, CDR1 SEHNR and CDR2 FQNEAQ (reference sequence). This CDR3 has 12 amino acids. This CDR3 is CASSLDFAGYTF. In DNA, the CDR3 is TGTGCCAGCAGCTTAGATTTCGCTGGCTACACCTTC.

This chain uses TRBV10-3 with TRBJ1-4; D is undetermined. Germline assignment: CDR1 ENHRY and CDR2 SYGVKD. Trimming stripped 3 bases from V and 2 bases from J, with 10 bases between. The CDR3 loop spans 15 amino acids. The CDR3 bases are TGTGCCATCAGTGACACAGAGCGCACTAATGAAAAACTGTTTTTT. It specifies CAISDTERTNEKLFF.

The rearrangement links TRBV7-6 to TRBJ2-1, with 10 bases aligning to TRBD2. Germline assignment: CDR1 SGHVS and CDR2 FNYEAQ. This CDR3 is 16 amino acids long. Trimming at V came to 5 bases and at J to 7 bases, leaving 11 bases not matched to a gene. This chain's CDR3 is CASSPPSGGGLNEQFF. The CDR3 DNA reads as TGTGCCAGCAGCCCCCCTAGCGGGGGAGGGTTAAATGAGCAGTTCTTC.

Only a few counts were recorded for this clonotype. The chain links TRBV6-6 to TRBJ2-7; D is possibly TRBD1 or TRBD2 (5 bases each). Trimming pared 10 bases from V and 3 bases from J, leaving 16 bases between. Germline V gives CDR1 MNHNY, CDR2 SVGAGI (reference sequence). The CDR3 is made up of 13 amino acids. As DNA, the CDR3 is TGTGCCATCGAGGGGCAACCCCACTACGAGCAGTACTTC. Protein sequence: CAIEGQPHYEQYF.

Concerning this clonotype: A much larger clone is a single base away; this may be a read error. The chain joins TRBV7-2 to TRBJ2-1; tentatively, D is TRBD1 (6 bases). Trimming stripped 5 bases from V and 9 bases from J, with 17 bases between. Germline V gene sequence: CDR1 SGHTA, CDR2 FQGNSA. The CDR3 sequence is 14 residues long. This CDR3 reads CASSLISLDSEQFF. In DNA, the CDR3 is TGTGCCAGCAGCCTGATCAGCTTGGACAGTGAGCAGTTCTTC.

The sample holds a few counts of this clonotype. The chain has TRBV6-2 or TRBV6-3 and TRBJ1-5; D not certain. This CDR3 is built from 15 residues. The germline V and J ends were trimmed by 7 bases and 2 bases, with 15 bases remaining between them. Germline V lookup: CDR1 MNHEY, CDR2 SVGEGT. The CDR3 sequence: CASIKRGRGNQPQHF. DNA for the CDR3: TGTGCCAGCATCAAACGAGGAAGGGGCAATCAGCCCCAGCATTTT.

The chain recombines TRBV5-1 with TRBJ1-1; TRBD1 is a possible D gene (6 bases). The CDR3 covers 14 residues. V lost 0 bases to trimming and J lost 7 bases, with 13 bases between them. Germline V gene sequence: CDR1 SGHRS, CDR2 YFSETQ. CDR3 sequence: CASSLEQGSGEAFF. The CDR3 bases are TGCGCCAGCAGCTTGGAACAGGGCTCAGGTGAAGCTTTCTTT.

CDR3 DNA: TGTGCCAGTCGAGACAGGTCGAACACTGAAGCTTTCTTT. Amino acids: CASRDRSNTEAFF. V and J are TRBV6-2 or TRBV6-3 and TRBJ1-1, with a tentative D call TRBD1 (6 bases). The germline V gene has CDR1 MNHEY and CDR2 SVGEGT. V lost 9 bases to trimming and J lost 1 base, with 12 bases between them. The CDR3 contains 13 residues.

The chain couples TRBV4-1 to TRBJ1-1, with TRBD1 matching over 7 bases. J was trimmed by 5 bases and V by 1 base; bases with no gene match: 7. From germline, CDR1 is MGHRA and CDR2 YSYEKL. This CDR3 comprises 15 residues. In nucleotides, the CDR3 is TGCGCCAGCAGCCAAGTTTACGACAGGGCGACTGAAGCTTTCTTT. Translation gives CASSQVYDRATEAFF.

The chain employs TRBV7-6 and TRBJ1-4, with 8 positions matching TRBD1. With V trimmed by 2 bases and J by 6 bases, 11 bases remained unmatched. The CDR3 is made up of 17 amino acids. CDR1 is SGHVS and CDR2 is FNYEAQ in the germline V gene. This chain's CDR3 is CASSLTGGSFSDEKLFF. In DNA, the CDR3 is TGTGCCAGCAGCTTAACAGGGGGTTCCTTTTCTGATGAAAAACTGTTTTTT.